This T cell receptor beta chain was identified in a study of blood T cell repertoires in COVID-19. The junction had 7 bases not matched to a gene; V was cut back by 5 bases and J by 2 bases. The CDR3 runs to 15 residues. Germline CDR1 MDHEN, CDR2 SYDVKM. Original data processing: Reference gene primer amplification yielded estimated nucleated cell counts. The method was immunoSEQ multiplex PCR; TCRdb's version includes in-frame clones alone and lacks a portion of them. V and J calls and clone size follow that table, whereas D and trimming were derived from the DNA. The sample lists some 170,000 clones, roughly 80% seen once, with approximately 11% in the top ten.

Source material: peripheral blood. The sequence derives from a woman in her forties with COVID-19, enrolled during active disease. V gene TRBV28 combines with J gene TRBJ2-7, with 9 bases that match TRBD2. Here the CDR3 DNA reads TGTGCCAGCAGTCCTGAGACTAGCGGTACCTACGAGCAGTACTTC. This sequence encodes CASSPETSGTYEQYF.